A selection of T cell receptor beta chains follows, all from one sample in a study of CD8 T cells in Susac syndrome. TCRdb used MiXCR to reprocess the immunoSEQ multiplex PCR reads, holding one entry per CDR3 protein. The data contain fewer than 250,000 distinct CDR3 sequences, approximately 90% of them singletons. Sequencing was performed on CD8+ T cells from PBMCs. These receptors were obtained from a human donor with multiple sclerosis. Both conserved end residues are part of each CDR3. Fields, in order: clone size, V gene, CDR3 length, CDR3 protein. Clone size is given for some rows only: seen once, a few or many times, or a class if the clone is expanded.

NA,TRBV7-9,13,CASSSLSLGEQYF
NA,TRBV19,15,CASSPGTSGSYEQYF
NA,TRBV12-3/TRBV12-4,14,CASSRDSPTDTQYF
NA,TRBV6-1,18,CASRGLRTQSATNEKLFF
NA,TRBV7-9,13,CASSFPANTEAFF
NA,TRBV12-3/TRBV12-4,13,CASSFPPGDEQFF
NA,TRBV4-3,16,CASSHGLAGPNNEQFF
NA,TRBV24-1,13,CATSDVPGQPQHF
NA,TRBV3-1,14,CASSQGISTDTQYF
NA,TRBV14,12,CASSQGAWGYTF
NA,TRBV7-9,14,CASSLAAGGGEQYF
NA,TRBV29-1,13,CSVLAGGYNEQFF
NA,TRBV27,12,CASSSSGIQQFF
NA,TRBV5-6,14,CASSLGGFGETQYF
NA,TRBV19,12,CASWGDTGELFF
once,TRBV4-3,16,CASSQEEGFPGNTIYF
NA,TRBV5-4,15,CASSVLYTGVHEQFF
NA,TRBV6-5,14,CASSYSEQSYEQYF
NA,TRBV12-3/TRBV12-4,14,CASSLMAGGETQYF
few,TRBV30,14,CAWSVDSGNQPQHF
NA,TRBV30,15,CAWGRGAGVTGELFF
NA,TRBV9,13,CASSFQGADTQYF
NA,TRBV9,15,CASSVGGGTSYEQYF
few,TRBV25-1,11,CASSAGGGYTF
once,TRBV20-1,13,CSTQGPTYNEQFF
NA,TRBV6-2/TRBV6-3,16,CASSYTSGSPSYEQYF
NA,TRBV9,13,CASSESGAHEQYF
NA,TRBV4-2,15,CASSQEEGAWVMKYF
NA,TRBV2,15,CASSERQGLNVEQYF
NA,TRBV2,15,CASSDVGQTSYEQYF
NA,TRBV20-1,14,CSARDLRQNEKLFF
NA,TRBV24-1,17,CATSDQNSGTDPYEQYF
NA,TRBV6-2/TRBV6-3,17,CASSYDIQTGMNTEAFF
NA,TRBV9,16,CASSGGNGWVDEKLFF
NA,TRBV5-6,16,CASSLWGRRSTDTQYF
NA,TRBV3-1,14,CASSQERDSYEQYF
NA,TRBV14,14,CASSLTSWNTEAFF
NA,TRBV27,14,CASGTGGIGGELFF
NA,TRBV5-6,11,CASSLGVELFF
NA,TRBV2,14,CASTDRVNTGELFF
NA,TRBV15,18,CATSTRILDRSSNYGYTF
NA,TRBV14,16,CASSQERPGRYNEQFF
NA,TRBV9,17,CASGGYAEAIINNEQFF
NA,TRBV2,17,CASKASGGLPLNNEQFF
NA,TRBV5-1,15,CASSLPASGPYEQYF
once,TRBV7-9,14,CASSFGSTRYEQYF
NA,TRBV9,15,CASSVVGGHQETQYF